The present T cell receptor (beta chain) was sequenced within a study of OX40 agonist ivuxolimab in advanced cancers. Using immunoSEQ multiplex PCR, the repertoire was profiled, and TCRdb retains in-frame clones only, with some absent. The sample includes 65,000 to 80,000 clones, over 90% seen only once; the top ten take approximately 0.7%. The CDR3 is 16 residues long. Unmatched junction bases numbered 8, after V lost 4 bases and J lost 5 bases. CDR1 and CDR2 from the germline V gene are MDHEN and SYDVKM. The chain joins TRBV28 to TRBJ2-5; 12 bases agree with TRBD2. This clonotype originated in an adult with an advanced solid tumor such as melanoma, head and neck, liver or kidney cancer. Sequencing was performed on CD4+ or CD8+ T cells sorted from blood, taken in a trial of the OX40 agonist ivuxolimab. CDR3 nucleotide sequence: TGTGCCAGCAGTTCTCTAGCGGGAGGGCCTGGTGAGACCCAGTACTTC. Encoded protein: CASSSLAGGPGETQYF.